This T cell receptor (beta chain) was profiled in a study of T cell repertoires in cytomegalovirus infection. Study information: Selected CMV epitopes included recently identified HLA-C-restricted ones as well as well-studied HLA-B-restricted ones. In public TCR beta signatures, there were indications of both CMV infection and matching HLA type. Whole-study findings and limits: Dominating the ex vivo response were HLA-C-restricted CMV-specific TCR beta clonotypes. Cumulated frequencies of public TCR beta families served to identify carriers of CMV plus the relevant HLA.

One entry per CDR3 protein results from TCRdb running MiXCR on the reads. The sample contains tens of thousands of distinct CDR3 sequences, under 20% of which appear only once. Germline loops: CDR1 MNHEY, CDR2 SMNVEV (reference sequence). The CDR3 loop spans 14 amino acids. With respect to this clonotype: Its specificity is unknown. The junction departs from germline at one end; a sequencing error may be responsible.

The rearrangement uses TRBV27 and TRBJ2-5; D remains unclear. Specimen: CD8+ T cells from cultured PBMCs, collected from culture after CMV antigen stimulation. The sequence came from a human donor in good health (CMV status not recorded). Some clones in this sample may be carry-over from other donors' samples. DNA for the CDR3: TGTGTCAGCTCATCTGCTAGGACCCAAGAGACCCAGTACTTC. Translation: CVSSSARTQETQYF.